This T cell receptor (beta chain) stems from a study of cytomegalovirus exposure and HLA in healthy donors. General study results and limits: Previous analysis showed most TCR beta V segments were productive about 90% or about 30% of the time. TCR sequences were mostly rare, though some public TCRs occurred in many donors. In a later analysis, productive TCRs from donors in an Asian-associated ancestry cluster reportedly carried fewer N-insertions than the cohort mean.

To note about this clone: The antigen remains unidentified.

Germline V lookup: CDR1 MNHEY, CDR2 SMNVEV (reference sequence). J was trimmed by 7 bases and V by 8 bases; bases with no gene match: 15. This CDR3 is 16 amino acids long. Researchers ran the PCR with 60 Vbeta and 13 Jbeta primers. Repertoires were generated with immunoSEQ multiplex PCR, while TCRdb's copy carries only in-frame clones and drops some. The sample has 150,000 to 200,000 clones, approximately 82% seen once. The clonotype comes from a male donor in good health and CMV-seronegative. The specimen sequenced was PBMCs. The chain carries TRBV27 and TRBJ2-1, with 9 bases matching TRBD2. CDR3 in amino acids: CASPVSGGGAGNEQFF. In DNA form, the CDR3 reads TGTGCCAGCCCTGTGAGCGGCGGGGGGGCCGGTAATGAGCAGTTCTTC.